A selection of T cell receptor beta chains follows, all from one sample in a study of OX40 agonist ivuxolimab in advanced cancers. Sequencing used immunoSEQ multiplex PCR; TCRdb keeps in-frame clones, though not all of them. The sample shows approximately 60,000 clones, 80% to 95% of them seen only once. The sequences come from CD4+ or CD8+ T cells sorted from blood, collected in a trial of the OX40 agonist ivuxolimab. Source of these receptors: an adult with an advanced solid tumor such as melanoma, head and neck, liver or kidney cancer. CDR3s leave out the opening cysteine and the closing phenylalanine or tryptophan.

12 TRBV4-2 ASSQDSPGQPQH
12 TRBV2 ASSENRRNQPQH
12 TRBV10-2 ASSETAVTPEAF
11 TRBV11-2 ASSNRDPGGQY
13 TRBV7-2 ASSFRGTGANVLT
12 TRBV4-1 ASSPREGWETQY
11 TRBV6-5 ASSMDRISPLH
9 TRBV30 AWSSTASAF
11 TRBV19 ASKGPPVDIQY
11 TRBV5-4 ASSLAGGDEQY
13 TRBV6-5 ASSPDNRATGELF
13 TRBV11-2 ASSRRLAGWSEQY
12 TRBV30 AWSEGQGGQPQH
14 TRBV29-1 SVEGFTSGFHETQY
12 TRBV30 AWSPGTATYEQY
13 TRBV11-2 ASSDRNAGRREQY
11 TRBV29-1 SVLFREGQPQH
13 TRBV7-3 ASSLFASGGNEQF
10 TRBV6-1 ASSEPGGGYT
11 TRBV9 ASSVGMADTQY
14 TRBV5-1 ASSRGTSSGTGELF
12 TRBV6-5 ASSETQGDYGYT
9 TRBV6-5 ASSGTGGYT
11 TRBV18 ASSPPVRVEAF
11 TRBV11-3 ASSLDGTGELF
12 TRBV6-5 ASSRGGGDQPQH
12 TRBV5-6 ASSLTGYNQPQH
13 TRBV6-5 ASRMGTDYNQPQH
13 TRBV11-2 ASSLRDGEAYEQY
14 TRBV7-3 ASSLTSGSGTDTQY